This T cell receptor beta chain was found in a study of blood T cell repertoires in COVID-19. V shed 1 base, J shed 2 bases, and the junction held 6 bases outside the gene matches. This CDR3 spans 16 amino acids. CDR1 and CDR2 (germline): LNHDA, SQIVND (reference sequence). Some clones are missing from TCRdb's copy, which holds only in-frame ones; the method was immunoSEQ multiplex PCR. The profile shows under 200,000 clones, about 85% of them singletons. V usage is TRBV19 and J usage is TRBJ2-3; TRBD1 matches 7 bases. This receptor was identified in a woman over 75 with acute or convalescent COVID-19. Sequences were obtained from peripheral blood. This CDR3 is CASSIGDSRDTDTQYF. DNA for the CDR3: TGTGCCAGTAGTATAGGGGACAGTCGAGACACAGATACGCAGTATTTT.